Following are 7 T cell receptor beta chains from one sample sequenced in a study of spatial heterogeneity in lung cancer. Described time point: sample taken at primary tumor resection. The authors sequenced whole RNA from tumor, nontumor lung or frozen PBMC without sorting. Each CDR3 protein is one row after TCRdb ran MiXCR on the 5' RACE reads. The sample has more than 45,000 distinct CDR3 sequences; under 6% are singletons. Here the sequenced sample was PBMCs, taken at surgery. These receptors were taken from a male donor with early-stage non-small cell lung cancer.

This clonotype appeared once. The V call is TRBV29-1, the J call TRBJ2-1, with D perhaps matching TRBD2 (6 bases). V was trimmed by 7 bases and J by 3 bases, leaving 13 bases between them. The V gene's germline CDR1 is SQVTM and CDR2 ANQGSEA. The CDR3 is 13 residues long. The CDR3 loop is CSGRSSVYNEQFF. CDR3 bases: TGCAGCGGCCGCTCTAGCGTCTACAATGAGCAGTTCTTC.

The table lists this clonotype with many counts. The CDR3, as DNA: TGCAGTGCTAAGGGCGTAGCGGGGCACAATGAGCAGTTCTTC. It encodes CSAKGVAGHNEQFF. The rearrangement links TRBV20-1 to TRBJ2-1, with 8 bases aligning to TRBD2. V trimming: 4 bases; J trimming: 5 bases; junction bases outside the gene matches: 7. The CDR3 has 14 amino acids. The germline CDR1 and CDR2 sequences are DFQATT and SNEGSKA (reference sequence).

This clonotype came up many times. The CDR3 DNA is TGTGCCAGCAGCTTAGCGAGCTTGGAGTACAATGAGCAGTTCTTC. Its translation: CASSLASLEYNEQFF. This chain joins TRBV11-2 and TRBJ2-1; D is undetermined. Germline V lookup: CDR1 SGHAT, CDR2 FQNNGV. The CDR3 consists of 15 residues. Trimming removed 1 base from V and 4 bases from J, with 11 bases in between. The full variable domain, its missing parts supplied by reference TRBV11-2 and TRBJ2-1, is EAGVAQSPRYKIIEKRQSVAFWCNPISGHATLYWYQQILGQGPKLLIQFQNNGVVDDSQLPKDRFSAERLKGVDSTLKIQPAKLEDSAVYLCASSLASLEYNEQFFGPGTRLTVL.

This clonotype turned up a few times. This chain connects TRBV6-5 to TRBJ2-3; the D is unclear. Deletions cut 4 bases from V and 4 bases from J, with 3 bases between. Germline V gene lookup returns CDR1 MNHEY and CDR2 SVGAGI. The CDR3 is 11 residues long. CDR3 amino acids: CASSSADTQYF. CDR3 nucleotides: TGTGCCAGCAGTTCTGCAGATACGCAGTATTTT.

This clonotype was picked up many times. This rearrangement joins TRBV2 to TRBJ2-7; the D call may be TRBD1 or TRBD2 (5 bases each). CDR3 length: 11 residues. The ends were cut back, 9 bases at V and 2 bases at J, with 8 bases in the middle. The germline gives CDR1 SNHLY, CDR2 FYNNEI. In DNA form, the CDR3 reads TGTGCCAGTGGGGGTCCCTACGAGCAGTACTTC. Translation gives CASGGPYEQYF.

There are many counts of this clonotype. The chain recombines TRBV7-8 with TRBJ1-2; D gene unclear. From germline, CDR1 is SGHVS and CDR2 FQNEAQ. This CDR3 spans 14 amino acids. The germline V and J ends were trimmed by 5 bases and 5 bases, with 15 bases remaining between them. The CDR3 loop reads CASSHHGRRYGYTF. In DNA form, the CDR3 reads TGTGCCAGCAGCCATCACGGCAGGAGGTATGGCTACACCTTC.

This clonotype has just a few counts. The gene calls are TRBV7-9 and TRBJ2-1; 11 bases align to TRBD2. The ends lost 3 bases at V and 8 bases at J; junction bases unmatched: 3. The germline CDR1 and CDR2 sequences are SEHNR and FQNEAQ (reference sequence). This CDR3 comprises 14 residues. The CDR3 spells CASSLTSGMHEQFF. CDR3 coding DNA: TGTGCCAGCAGCTTGACTAGCGGGATGCATGAGCAGTTCTTC.